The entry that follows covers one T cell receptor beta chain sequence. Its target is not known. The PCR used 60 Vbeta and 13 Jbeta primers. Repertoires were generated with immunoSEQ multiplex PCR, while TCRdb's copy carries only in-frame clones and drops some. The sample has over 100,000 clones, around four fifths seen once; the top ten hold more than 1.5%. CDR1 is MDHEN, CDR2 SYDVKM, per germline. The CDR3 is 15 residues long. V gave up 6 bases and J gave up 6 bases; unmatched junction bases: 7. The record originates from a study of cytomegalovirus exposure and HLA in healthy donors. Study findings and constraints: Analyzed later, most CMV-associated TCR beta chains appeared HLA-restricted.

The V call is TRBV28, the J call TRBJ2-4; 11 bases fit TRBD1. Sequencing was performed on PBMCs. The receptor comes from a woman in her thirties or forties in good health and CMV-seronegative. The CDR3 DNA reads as TGTGCCAGCAGCACACTGGGACAGGGGGGAAACATTCAGTACTTC. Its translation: CASSTLGQGGNIQYF. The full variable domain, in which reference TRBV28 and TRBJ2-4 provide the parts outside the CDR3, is DVKVTQSSRYLVKRTGEKVFLECVQDMDHENMFWYRQDPGLGLRLIYFSYDVKMKEKGDIPEGYSVSREKKERFSLILESASTNQTSMYLCASSTLGQGGNIQYFGAGTRLSVL.